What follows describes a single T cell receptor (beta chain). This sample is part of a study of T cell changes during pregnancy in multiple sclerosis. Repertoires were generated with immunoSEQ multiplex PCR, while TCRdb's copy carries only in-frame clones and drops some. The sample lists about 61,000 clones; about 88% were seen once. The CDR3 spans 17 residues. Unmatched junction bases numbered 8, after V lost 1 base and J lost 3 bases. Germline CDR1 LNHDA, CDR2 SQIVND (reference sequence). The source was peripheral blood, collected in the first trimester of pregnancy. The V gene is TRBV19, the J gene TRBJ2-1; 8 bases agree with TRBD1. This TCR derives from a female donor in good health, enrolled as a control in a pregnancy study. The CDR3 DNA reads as TGTGCCAGTAGTATAGGGAGAGGACAGGGCGGCTACAATGAGCAGTTCTTC. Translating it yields CASSIGRGQGGYNEQFF. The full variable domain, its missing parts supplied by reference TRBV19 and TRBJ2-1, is DGGITQSPKYLFRKEGQNVTLSCEQNLNHDAMYWYRQDPGQGLRLIYYSQIVNDFQKGDIAEGYSVSREKKESFPLTVTSAQKNPTAFYLCASSIGRGQGGYNEQFFGPGTRLTVL.